This section outlines one T cell receptor (beta chain) sequence together with its context. Its specificity is not known. The data stem from a study of Ad26.COV2.S vaccination and SARS-CoV-2 variants. Study-wide context: Within the COV1001 Ad26.COV2.S trial arm, the donor was enrolled.

Points from the study as a whole: Responses of spike-specific T cells (both CD8+ and CD4+) reportedly showed substantial breadth after vaccination.

Here immunoSEQ multiplex PCR was the method, and the copy in TCRdb shows in-frame clones only, minus some. Here the sample spans approximately 450,000 clones, 75% to 95% being singletons. CDR1 is SEHNR and CDR2 is FQNEAQ in the germline V gene (reference sequence). The CDR3 is 17 amino acids. Between the trimmed V and J ends, which lost 1 base and 0 bases, there was a span of 12 bases. As for treatment: about 20 received Ad26.COV2.S at low or high dose, single or two shots; roughly five received placebo; per-sample allocation not given. Sample collection was performed on day 63 after the first vaccine or placebo injection. In the vaccine, an Ad26 vector expressed the SARS-CoV-2 spike of the Wuhan strain.

The chain combines TRBV7-9 with TRBJ2-2; D unclear. Sample: peripheral blood, taken in a trial of Ad26.COV2.S vaccine versus placebo. The TCR sequence derives from a person between 18 and 65 years old who received the Ad26.COV2.S COVID-19 vaccine or a placebo. DNA for the CDR3: TGTGCCAGCAGCTTAGGTCTGGGGTATCCGAACACCGGGGAGCTGTTTTTT. Protein: CASSLGLGYPNTGELFF.